This is a list of T cell receptor beta chains from one sample in a study of cytomegalovirus exposure and HLA in healthy donors. Profiling relied on immunoSEQ multiplex PCR, and the TCRdb table lists in-frame clones only, not all of them. Of under 95,000 clones listed, 6.5% to 8% are singletons. Sequencing was done on a sample of PBMCs. The receptors were sampled from a man in his fifties in good health and CMV-seronegative. CDR3s include the opening cysteine and the closing phenylalanine or tryptophan. Fields, in order: clone size, V gene, D gene, J gene, CDR3 DNA, CDR3 protein. The D gene is left open where the match is weak. Clone size appears in some rows only: once, few, many, or a class for an expanded clone.

few	TRBV7-2	.	TRBJ1-2	TGTGCCAGCAGACTTTGGGCTACGGGGGGCTATGGCTACACCTTC	CASRLWATGGYGYTF
few	TRBV7-8	.	TRBJ2-3	TGTGCCAGCCGTCTAGATCCCGCAGATACGCAGTATTTT	CASRLDPADTQYF
.	TRBV6-6	TRBD2	TRBJ2-1	TGTGCCAGCAGCTTAGCGGGAGGGCCAAATGAGCAGTTCTTC	CASSLAGGPNEQFF
.	TRBV14	TRBD2	TRBJ2-3	TGTGCCAGCAGCCAAGATTGGGGACTAGCGGGAGGTGCGCAGTATTTT	CASSQDWGLAGGAQYF
.	TRBV19	TRBD2	TRBJ2-3	TGTGCCAGTCGGACTAGCGGGAGGACCCCTAGCACAGATACGCAGTATTTT	CASRTSGRTPSTDTQYF
few	TRBV27	TRBD1	TRBJ2-7	TGTGCCAGCAGTCCCCGGGACAGGGGCAACGAGCAGTACTTC	CASSPRDRGNEQYF
.	TRBV25-1	TRBD2	TRBJ2-1	TGTGCCAGCAGTGCTAGCGGGAGGAACTACAATGAGCAGTTCTTC	CASSASGRNYNEQFF
few	TRBV7-6	.	TRBJ2-5	TGTGCCAGCAGCCCCAGGGGGGAAGCCCAGTACTTC	CASSPRGEAQYF
.	TRBV7-3	TRBD2	TRBJ2-1	TGTGCCAGCAGCTTACTAGCGGGGGGGCAGTACAATGAGCAGTTCTTC	CASSLLAGGQYNEQFF
.	TRBV5-4	TRBD1	TRBJ2-2	TGTGCCAGCAGCTCCCGGACAGGGCTCGACACCGGGGAGCTGTTTTTT	CASSSRTGLDTGELFF
few	TRBV10-3	.	TRBJ1-1	TGTGCCATCAGGGGGGGACGAACGGACATGAACACTGAAGCTTTCTTT	CAIRGGRTDMNTEAFF
.	TRBV27	TRBD1	TRBJ1-4	TGTGCCAGCAGTTTATCGACCCCCTGGGGGACAGGGGGCGGTGAAAAACTGTTTTTT	CASSLSTPWGTGGGEKLFF
few	TRBV7-8	.	TRBJ2-7	TGTGCCAGCAGCGCCTCGACTAGACAAGATGCGCAGTACTTC	CASSASTRQDAQYF
.	TRBV6-5	.	TRBJ1-1	TGTGCCAGCAGTTACACCAGACAGTTTGAAGCTTTCTTT	CASSYTRQFEAFF
.	TRBV11-3	.	TRBJ2-1	TGTGCCAGCAGGGGTCCGGGTGGTGAGCAGTTCTTC	CASRGPGGEQFF
.	TRBV4-3	.	TRBJ1-1	TGCGCCAGCAGCCAAGAGGGCGGGGGATCAACTGAAGCTTTCTTT	CASSQEGGGSTEAFF
few	TRBV7-9	TRBD1	TRBJ2-1	TGTGCCAGCAGCTCAGGGGGCGATTTCAATGAGCAGTTCTTC	CASSSGGDFNEQFF
.	TRBV28	.	TRBJ2-5	TGTGCCAGCAGCCTCCGGTCCTGGACTACAGAGGTGCGCCAAGAGACCCAGTACTTC	CASSLRSWTTEVRQETQYF
.	TRBV7-9	TRBD2	TRBJ2-5	TGTGCCAGCACGAGCGGGGGGCAAGAGACCCAGTACTTC	CASTSGGQETQYF
few	TRBV6-1	TRBD2	TRBJ2-3	TGTGCCAGCAGTGAAAGGCCCGGGACTAGGGGTCCAGATACGCAGTATTTT	CASSERPGTRGPDTQYF
.	TRBV6-5	.	TRBJ1-6	TGTGCCAGCAGTTACGCAGGGGACGGTATTCGCTCGCCCCTCCACTTT	CASSYAGDGIRSPLHF
.	TRBV2	.	TRBJ1-1	TGTGCCAGCAGTGTCGGGATGAACACTGAAGCTTTCTTT	CASSVGMNTEAFF
few	TRBV7-9	TRBD2	TRBJ2-1	TGTGCCAGCAGCCCCGGGACTAGCGGATACAATGAGCAGTTCTTC	CASSPGTSGYNEQFF
.	TRBV5-6	.	TRBJ2-7	TGTGCCAGCAGCTTTTGGACAGCCCAGGGGGAGCAGTACTTC	CASSFWTAQGEQYF
.	TRBV7-2	TRBD1	TRBJ2-7	TGTGCCAGCAGCTTAGTAGAAAGGGACAGGGTTCCCTACGAGCAGTACTTC	CASSLVERDRVPYEQYF
.	TRBV28	.	TRBJ2-3	TGTGCCAGCAGTCCGCCCCAGGGGATGAACACAGATACGCAGTATTTT	CASSPPQGMNTDTQYF
.	TRBV4-1	TRBD1	TRBJ2-2	TGCGCCAGCAGCCAATCCGGGACAGCGAACACCGGGGAGCTGTTTTTT	CASSQSGTANTGELFF
few	TRBV6-5	TRBD2	TRBJ2-3	TGTGCCAGCAAAGCGGGGGCGGCGACAGATACGCAGTATTTT	CASKAGAATDTQYF
.	TRBV19	TRBD1	TRBJ2-7	TGTGCCAGTAGTGTTCAGACAGGGGGCAGCGAGCAGTACTTC	CASSVQTGGSEQYF
few	TRBV28	TRBD2	TRBJ2-3	TGTGCCAGCAGTTTAGCGGGGGACCGCACAGATACGCAGTATTTT	CASSLAGDRTDTQYF
.	TRBV7-3	.	TRBJ2-7	TGTGCCAGCAGCTGCGCCCCGGCTAGGTGTAACGAGCAGTACTTC	CASSCAPARCNEQYF
few	TRBV7-8	TRBD1	TRBJ1-2	TGTGCCAGCAGCCCCAGGACAGGAGATGGCTACACCTTC	CASSPRTGDGYTF
.	TRBV15	TRBD2	TRBJ2-1	TGTGCCACCAGCGTACCTAGCGGGAGGCCTTCCTACAATGAGCAGTTCTTC	CATSVPSGRPSYNEQFF
few	TRBV2	.	TRBJ1-5	TGTGCCAGCACAATCGGGGTTGATCAGCCCCAGCATTTT	CASTIGVDQPQHF
.	TRBV7-8	.	TRBJ1-1	TGTGCCAGCAGCTTAGGAAAGAGGGTGAACACTGAAGCTTTCTTT	CASSLGKRVNTEAFF
few	TRBV28	TRBD2	TRBJ2-3	TGTGCCAGCAGTTTAAGTACTAGCGGGACCACAGATACGCAGTATTTT	CASSLSTSGTTDTQYF
few	TRBV28	TRBD2	TRBJ2-1	TGTGCCAGCACTCCCTTCGGGACTAGACCTAACAATGAGCAGTTCTTC	CASTPFGTRPNNEQFF